These T cell receptor beta chains were read from a single sample in a study of identical twins. TCRdb itself ran the 5' RACE reads through MiXCR, one entry per CDR3 protein. Among 450,000 or so distinct CDR3 sequences listed, 12% to 15% were seen once. The same data also went into a second study, on yellow fever vaccine responses in identical twins.

What was sequenced was CD4+ T cells sorted from blood. The receptors derive from a woman between 18 and 29 years old in good health. CDR3s include the opening cysteine and the closing phenylalanine or tryptophan. Fields, in order: D gene, J gene, V gene, clone size, CDR3 DNA, CDR3 protein. D genes are given only for firm matches. Some rows mark clone size as missing; the rest say once, few, many or name a class of expanded clone.

D: -; J: TRBJ2-2; V: TRBV6-1; size: few; DNA: TGTGCCAGCAGTCGACAGGGAGGGAACACCGGGGAGCTGTTTTTT; CDR3: CASSRQGGNTGELFF
D: -; J: TRBJ1-2; V: TRBV12-3/TRBV12-4; size: many; DNA: TGTGCCAGCAGTTTAGGACAGCGTGATGGCTACACCTTC; CDR3: CASSLGQRDGYTF
D: TRBD2; J: TRBJ2-3; V: TRBV27; size: -; DNA: TGTGCCAGCAGTAATAAGCCCAAGACTAGCGGGGGTGGAGCAGATACGCAGTATTTT; CDR3: CASSNKPKTSGGGADTQYF
D: TRBD2; J: TRBJ2-7; V: TRBV20-1; size: -; DNA: TGCAGTGCTCTTGGGACTAGCGACTACGAGCAGTACTTC; CDR3: CSALGTSDYEQYF
D: TRBD1; J: TRBJ1-1; V: TRBV6-2/TRBV6-3; size: -; DNA: TGTGCCAGCACTAAGGGACAGGTTCGCACTGAAGCTTTCTTT; CDR3: CASTKGQVRTEAFF
D: TRBD2; J: TRBJ2-2; V: TRBV7-3; size: -; DNA: TGTGCCAGCAGCTTTCCGGCTAGCGGGGGGATGAACACCGGGGAGCTGTTTTTT; CDR3: CASSFPASGGMNTGELFF
D: -; J: TRBJ1-1; V: TRBV20-1; size: many; DNA: TGCAGTGCTAGAGCGGGGTATACTGAAGCTTTCTTT; CDR3: CSARAGYTEAFF
D: -; J: TRBJ2-6; V: TRBV29-1; size: few; DNA: TGCAGCGCAACCAGGGTTTCTGGGGCCAACGTCCTGACTTTC; CDR3: CSATRVSGANVLTF
D: -; J: TRBJ2-1; V: TRBV7-2; size: -; DNA: TGTGCCAGCAGCTTACAGGACTTTCGTTCCTACAATGAGCAGTTCTTC; CDR3: CASSLQDFRSYNEQFF
D: -; J: TRBJ2-7; V: TRBV12-3/TRBV12-4; size: -; DNA: TGTGCCAGCAATATAGGGGGGAGCTCCTACGAGCAGTACTTC; CDR3: CASNIGGSSYEQYF
D: -; J: TRBJ1-2; V: TRBV12-3/TRBV12-4; size: many; DNA: TGTGCCAGCAGCTTGGGGGGCGCGTATGGCTACACCTTC; CDR3: CASSLGGAYGYTF
D: -; J: TRBJ2-5; V: TRBV29-1; size: few; DNA: TGCAGCGTTGAATTCGGGGGCTTGGAGACCCAGTACTTC; CDR3: CSVEFGGLETQYF
D: TRBD1; J: TRBJ2-3; V: TRBV6-1; size: once; DNA: TGTGCCAGCAGTGGACAGGGTCAGGGGTCAGATACGCAGTATTTT; CDR3: CASSGQGQGSDTQYF
D: TRBD2; J: TRBJ2-6; V: TRBV4-1; size: -; DNA: TGCGCCAGCAGCCAACTGATGGGCCGACTAGCGGGAGGATCTTCCGGGGCCAACGTCCTGGCTTTC; CDR3: CASSQLMGRLAGGSSGANVLAF
D: TRBD1; J: TRBJ2-1; V: TRBV6-1; size: -; DNA: TGCTCCAGCCAAACAGGGGGCGCGTACAATGAGCAGTTCTTC; CDR3: CSSQTGGAYNEQFF
D: TRBD1; J: TRBJ2-1; V: TRBV6-5; size: once; DNA: TGTGCCAGCAGTTCCCCGGACAGGGCCCATGAGCAGTTCTTC; CDR3: CASSSPDRAHEQFF
D: -; J: TRBJ2-5; V: TRBV6-2/TRBV6-3; size: -; DNA: TGTGCCAGCATCAGGACCCGGGGGGAGACCCAGTACTTC; CDR3: CASIRTRGETQYF
D: -; J: TRBJ2-3; V: TRBV5-4; size: -; DNA: TGTGCCAGCAGCTTCATTGGTACGCAGTATTTT; CDR3: CASSFIGTQYF
D: TRBD2; J: TRBJ2-3; V: TRBV11-2; size: few; DNA: TGTGCCAGCAGCTTAGGACCTAGCGGGAGGACAGATACGCAGTATTTT; CDR3: CASSLGPSGRTDTQYF
D: -; J: TRBJ2-7; V: TRBV20-1; size: -; DNA: TGCAGTGCTAGAATTGAGACTAGCTACGAGCAGTACTTC; CDR3: CSARIETSYEQYF
D: TRBD2; J: TRBJ2-1; V: TRBV6-5; size: few; DNA: TGTGCCAGCAGTTACCTTAGCGGGAGGGGACACAATGAGCAGTTCTTC; CDR3: CASSYLSGRGHNEQFF
D: TRBD1; J: TRBJ2-5; V: TRBV29-1; size: many; DNA: TGCAGCGTTGGGACAGGGGGAGGCGAGACCCAGTACTTC; CDR3: CSVGTGGGETQYF
D: TRBD2; J: TRBJ2-1; V: TRBV10-3; size: few; DNA: TGTGCCATCAGTGAGTCGTTTAGCGGGATGCTCTCCTACAATGAGCAGTTCTTC; CDR3: CAISESFSGMLSYNEQFF
D: -; J: TRBJ1-1; V: TRBV3-1; size: few; DNA: TGTGCCAGCAGCGCGACGATGAACACTGAAGCTTTCTTT; CDR3: CASSATMNTEAFF
D: -; J: TRBJ1-5; V: TRBV7-3; size: few; DNA: TGTGCCAGCAGCAAGGACGGCCTGGGCAATCAGCCCCAGCATTTT; CDR3: CASSKDGLGNQPQHF
D: TRBD1; J: TRBJ2-1; V: TRBV29-1; size: many; DNA: TGCAGCGTCGGGGACAGGGGCAATGAGCAGTTCTTC; CDR3: CSVGDRGNEQFF
D: TRBD1; J: TRBJ1-1; V: TRBV6-5; size: few; DNA: TGTGCCAGCAGTTACCGCGGACAGGGGGCTGAAGCTTTCTTT; CDR3: CASSYRGQGAEAFF
D: -; J: TRBJ2-1; V: TRBV5-6; size: -; DNA: TGTGCCAGCAGCTTGGAGGGAGGTGGGTTCTCCTACAATGAGCAGTTCTTC; CDR3: CASSLEGGGFSYNEQFF
D: TRBD1; J: TRBJ2-3; V: TRBV24-1; size: many; DNA: TGTGCCACCAGAGGACAGGGGGATACAGATACGCAGTATTTT; CDR3: CATRGQGDTDTQYF
D: -; J: TRBJ1-4; V: TRBV5-1; size: -; DNA: TGCGCCAGCAGCTTGGGGCAGGCAGAAAAACTGTTTTTT; CDR3: CASSLGQAEKLFF
D: -; J: TRBJ1-1; V: TRBV6-1; size: few; DNA: TGTGCCAGCAATGAACAGGCTAACACTGAAGCTTTCTTT; CDR3: CASNEQANTEAFF
D: TRBD1; J: TRBJ2-2; V: TRBV12-3/TRBV12-4; size: many; DNA: TGTGCCAGCAGTTCGACAGGGGGCTCGGGGACCGGGGAGCTGTTTTTT; CDR3: CASSSTGGSGTGELFF
D: TRBD1; J: TRBJ1-1; V: TRBV20-1; size: -; DNA: TGCAGTGCTAGGGACAGGGGCGGCACTGAAGCTTTCTTT; CDR3: CSARDRGGTEAFF
D: -; J: TRBJ2-7; V: TRBV12-3/TRBV12-4; size: -; DNA: TGTGCCAGCAGTTTAGGACAGAGGTTCGAGCAGTACTTC; CDR3: CASSLGQRFEQYF
D: -; J: TRBJ1-2; V: TRBV10-3; size: -; DNA: TGTGCCATCAGGGGGCTTTCGGGGGCCTATGGCTACACCTTC; CDR3: CAIRGLSGAYGYTF
D: -; J: TRBJ2-4; V: TRBV12-3/TRBV12-4; size: -; DNA: TGTGCCAGCAGCAGGGGGGGTCAGAAAAACATTCAGTACTTC; CDR3: CASSRGGQKNIQYF
D: TRBD2; J: TRBJ2-1; V: TRBV6-2/TRBV6-3; size: few; DNA: TGTGCCAGCATCCTCGGACTAGCTTCATTTGAGCAGTTCTTC; CDR3: CASILGLASFEQFF
D: TRBD2; J: TRBJ2-1; V: TRBV4-2; size: -; DNA: TGTGCCAGCAGCCAAGTAACTAGCGGGGGATCATACAATGAGCAGTTCTTC; CDR3: CASSQVTSGGSYNEQFF
D: TRBD1; J: TRBJ2-1; V: TRBV7-3; size: -; DNA: TGTGCCAGCAGCCTCGACAGGGCTCGGGAGCAGTTCTTC; CDR3: CASSLDRAREQFF
D: -; J: TRBJ2-4; V: TRBV29-1; size: -; DNA: TGCAGCGTACCTGGCCGGGCCAAAAACATTCAGTACTTC; CDR3: CSVPGRAKNIQYF
D: -; J: TRBJ2-5; V: TRBV5-6; size: -; DNA: TGTGCCAGCAGCGTTACAGGGATGGAGACCCAGTACTTC; CDR3: CASSVTGMETQYF
D: -; J: TRBJ2-2; V: TRBV2; size: -; DNA: TGTGCCAGCAGTACCAGACTTGGCGGGGAGCTGTTTTTT; CDR3: CASSTRLGGELFF